This T cell receptor beta chain is drawn from a study of control samples from healthy donors and cancer patients. This table comes from immunoSEQ multiplex PCR, and its TCRdb copy is limited to in-frame clones, with some not included. This sample has roughly 100,000 clones, with around 88% found just once. This CDR3 has 13 residues. Trimming at V came to 2 bases and at J to 5 bases, leaving 2 bases not matched to a gene. The germline V gene has CDR1 SGHRS and CDR2 YFSETQ. The sequence derives from a man aged 25 to 40 in good health. The sample was blood. V is TRBV5-1 and J is TRBJ2-5, with 8 bases aligning to TRBD1. This CDR3 reads CASSLNRGETQYF. In nucleotides, the CDR3 is TGCGCCAGCAGCTTAAACAGGGGGGAGACCCAGTACTTC.